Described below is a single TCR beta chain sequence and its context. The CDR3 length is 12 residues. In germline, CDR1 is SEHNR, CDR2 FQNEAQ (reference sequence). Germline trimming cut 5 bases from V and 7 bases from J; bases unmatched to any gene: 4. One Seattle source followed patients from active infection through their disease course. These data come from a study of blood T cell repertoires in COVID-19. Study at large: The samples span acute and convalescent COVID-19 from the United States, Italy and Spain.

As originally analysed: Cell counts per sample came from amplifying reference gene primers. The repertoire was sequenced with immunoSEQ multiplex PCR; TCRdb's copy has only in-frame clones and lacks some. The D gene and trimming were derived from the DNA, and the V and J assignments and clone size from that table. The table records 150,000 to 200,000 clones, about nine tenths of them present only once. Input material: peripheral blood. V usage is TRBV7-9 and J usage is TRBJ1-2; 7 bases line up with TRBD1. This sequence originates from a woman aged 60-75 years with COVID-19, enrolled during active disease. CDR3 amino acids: CASSPDRAGYTF. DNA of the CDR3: TGTGCCAGCAGCCCAGACAGGGCTGGCTACACCTTC.